This T cell receptor (beta chain) was sequenced in a study of identical twins. TCRdb processed the 5' RACE reads anew with MiXCR; each CDR3 protein has one entry. Found here are some 900,000 distinct CDR3 sequences, around 12% of them singletons; the top ten hold roughly 1.6%. This CDR3 contains 15 residues. The V end was cut by 4 bases, the J end by 5 bases, with 17 bases between. CDR1 and CDR2 (germline): MDHEN, SYDVKM. Notes on this clonotype: What it binds is unknown.

Study-level findings and limits: An excess of low generation probability was shown by twin-shared out-of-frame alpha sequences. High-abundance cord blood beta clonotypes had fewer insertions; memory repertoires showed none. Invariant MAIT and iNKT cells are populations that could partly confound zero-insertion analyses. Cross-sectional statistics, not tracking of the same donors, supported the conclusions.

These same data were also listed under a study on yellow fever vaccine responses in identical twins.

The sample comprised PBMCs. V gene TRBV28 combines with J gene TRBJ2-5, with D tentatively TRBD1 (6 bases). The sequence derives from a woman aged 18-35 years in good health. CDR3 amino acids: CASSSMDSRRETQYF. CDR3 DNA: TGTGCCAGCAGTTCCATGGACAGTCGGCGCGAGACCCAGTACTTC.